The rows below give T cell receptor beta chains drawn from one sample of a study of shared clonotypes between healthy human individuals. Profiling relied on immunoSEQ multiplex PCR, and the TCRdb table lists in-frame clones only, not all of them. Altogether tens of thousands of clones are present, 60% to 70% being singletons, with the ten largest covering about 51%. The sequencing sample was made of memory CD8+ T cells sorted from blood. These receptors were obtained from a man younger than 40 in good health. Each CDR3 is given with its conserved first and last residue. The order of the fields is V gene, J gene, clone size, D gene, CDR3 protein, CDR3 DNA. D genes are given only for firm matches. The size of a clone is reported for some rows only, either as once, few or many, or as a class for expanded clones.

TRBV6-4	TRBJ2-1	once	TRBD1	CASSETGGPHEQFF	TGTGCCAGCAGTGAGACAGGGGGGCCCCATGAGCAGTTCTTC
TRBV7-9	TRBJ2-3	.	.	CASRFGDTQYF	TGTGCCAGCAGATTCGGAGATACGCAGTATTTT
TRBV5-1	TRBJ2-7	.	.	CASSLGGGRYEQYF	TGCGCCAGCAGCTTGGGCGGCGGAAGATACGAGCAGTACTTC
TRBV28	TRBJ1-3	.	.	CAVGSSGNTIYF	TGTGCCGTAGGGAGCTCTGGAAACACCATATATTTT
TRBV5-6	TRBJ2-2	.	.	CASSPVVSTGELFF	TGTGCCAGCAGCCCCGTAGTGAGCACCGGGGAGCTGTTTTTT
TRBV27	TRBJ2-6	many	.	CASSLSPGANVLTF	TGTGCCAGCAGTTTATCCCCGGGGGCCAACGTCCTGACTTTC
TRBV28	TRBJ2-7	.	TRBD1	CASSFSPDRGEAYEQYF	TGTGCCAGCAGCTTCTCGCCCGACAGGGGGGAGGCCTACGAGCAGTACTTC
TRBV10-3	TRBJ2-3	.	TRBD2	CAISGKREITQYF	TGTGCCATCAGTGGTAAGCGGGAGATAACGCAGTATTTT
TRBV6-5	TRBJ2-7	.	TRBD2	CASSYALPSGRKQQYF	TGTGCCAGCAGTTACGCCCTCCCTAGCGGGAGAAAACAGCAGTACTTC
TRBV28	TRBJ1-2	.	TRBD1	CASSRAGTVYGYTF	TGTGCCAGCAGCCGTGCCGGGACAGTCTATGGCTACACCTTC
TRBV6-1	TRBJ1-2	.	.	CASKDSTNYGYTF	TGTGCCAGCAAGGACAGTACTAACTATGGCTACACCTTC
TRBV5-5	TRBJ2-7	few	.	CASSFGYSYEQYF	TGTGCCAGCAGCTTCGGATACTCCTACGAGCAGTACTTC
TRBV6-5	TRBJ1-2	.	TRBD1	CASGTRGLGYTF	TGTGCCAGTGGGACAAGGGGGCTTGGCTACACCTTC
TRBV6-5	TRBJ2-3	few	.	CASSYSGAITDTQYF	TGTGCCAGCAGTTACTCCGGGGCCATCACAGATACGCAGTATTTT
TRBV29-1	TRBJ2-1	.	.	CSVDRSGRPSNEQFF	TGCAGCGTTGATCGAAGCGGGCGCCCGTCCAATGAGCAGTTCTTC
TRBV28	TRBJ1-5	few	.	CASSATLFSNQPQHF	TGTGCCAGCTCGGCCACCTTGTTTAGCAATCAGCCCCAGCATTTT
TRBV19	TRBJ2-2	.	TRBD1	CASADRVSAGELFF	TGTGCCAGTGCAGACAGGGTATCGGCCGGGGAGCTGTTTTTT
TRBV5-1	TRBJ1-5	.	.	CASSLNEYQPQHF	TGCGCCAGCAGCTTGAACGAATATCAGCCCCAGCATTTT
TRBV29-1	TRBJ2-5	.	.	CSVEGYGSWQETQYF	TGCAGCGTTGAGGGGTACGGGAGTTGGCAAGAGACCCAGTACTTC
TRBV2	TRBJ2-1	.	TRBD2	CASSVLGSGISYNEQFF	TGTGCCAGCAGTGTATTGGGTAGCGGGATCTCCTACAATGAGCAGTTCTTC
TRBV9	TRBJ2-3	.	TRBD1	CASSVGQGGDTQYF	TGTGCCAGCAGCGTGGGACAGGGGGGAGATACGCAGTATTTT
TRBV29-1	TRBJ2-5	.	.	CSVERWTQYF	TGCAGCGTTGAAAGATGGACCCAGTACTTC
TRBV19	TRBJ2-7	.	TRBD1	CASNQGQGTYEQYF	TGTGCCAGTAATCAAGGACAGGGGACCTACGAGCAGTACTTC
TRBV10-3	TRBJ1-1	.	TRBD1	CAISGAGGTEAFF	TGTGCCATCAGTGGGGCAGGGGGCACTGAAGCTTTCTTT
TRBV5-4	TRBJ2-1	.	.	CASRPGTLPYNEQFF	TGTGCCAGCAGACCCGGGACCCTTCCCTACAATGAGCAGTTCTTC
TRBV15	TRBJ2-7	.	.	CATSRDLSYEQYF	TGTGCCACCAGCAGAGACCTATCCTACGAGCAGTACTTC
TRBV6-5	TRBJ2-1	.	.	CASSYAKSGYEQFF	TGTGCCAGCAGTTACGCCAAATCGGGCTATGAGCAGTTCTTC
TRBV10-3	TRBJ1-5	.	.	CAISEGRNQPQHF	TGTGCCATCAGTGAGGGACGGAATCAGCCCCAGCATTTT
TRBV7-9	TRBJ2-2	.	.	CASSRDSGELFF	TGTGCCAGCAGTAGGGACTCCGGGGAGCTGTTTTTT
TRBV19	TRBJ2-2	.	.	CASSIPSYPNTGELFF	TGTGCCAGTAGTATACCCTCTTACCCGAACACCGGGGAGCTGTTTTTT
TRBV18	TRBJ2-6	.	TRBD2	CASSPGLAGGPGANVLTF	TGTGCCAGCTCACCGGGACTAGCGGGAGGGCCTGGGGCCAACGTCCTGACTTTC
TRBV7-6	TRBJ2-1	.	.	CASSPRATAEQFF	TGTGCCAGCAGTCCACGGGCGACAGCTGAGCAGTTCTTC
TRBV6-5	TRBJ1-1	.	.	CASSYGQGGNTEAFF	TGTGCCAGCAGTTACGGTCAGGGAGGGAACACTGAAGCTTTCTTT
TRBV7-8	TRBJ2-7	.	TRBD1	CASSGGDRGWDEQYF	TGTGCCAGCAGCGGAGGTGACAGGGGATGGGACGAGCAGTACTTC
TRBV19	TRBJ2-1	few	.	CASSVSSEAYNEQFF	TGTGCCAGTAGCGTCTCTAGCGAGGCCTACAATGAGCAGTTCTTC
TRBV7-8	TRBJ2-1	.	TRBD2	CASSFGLAGVRGYNEQFF	TGTGCCAGCAGCTTCGGACTAGCGGGAGTCAGGGGTTACAATGAGCAGTTCTTC
TRBV10-3	TRBJ2-7	few	.	CAIKEGSYEQYF	TGTGCCATCAAAGAGGGGTCCTACGAGCAGTACTTC
TRBV27	TRBJ1-4	few	.	CASSLWANEKLFF	TGTGCCAGCAGTTTATGGGCTAATGAAAAACTGTTTTTT
TRBV28	TRBJ2-1	medium-sized	.	CATRDPRMDEQFF	TGTGCCACGCGGGACCCCCGGATGGATGAGCAGTTCTTC
TRBV6-5	TRBJ2-7	.	.	CASNRGIGENYEQYF	TGTGCCAGCAACCGGGGGATCGGGGAAAACTACGAGCAGTACTTC
TRBV4-1	TRBJ2-1	once	.	CASSQDIPPGTYNEQFF	TGCGCCAGCAGCCAAGATATTCCCCCAGGGACCTACAATGAGCAGTTCTTC
TRBV25-1	TRBJ2-7	.	.	CASSPGYEQYF	TGTGCCAGCAGTCCAGGCTACGAGCAGTACTTC
TRBV7-7	TRBJ2-7	medium-sized	TRBD2	CASSLEAGVGYEQYF	TGTGCTAGCAGCTTAGAGGCGGGAGTAGGGTACGAGCAGTACTTC
TRBV4-2	TRBJ2-7	.	.	CASSQGKGGYEQYF	TGTGCCAGCAGCCAAGGCAAGGGAGGCTACGAGCAGTACTTC
TRBV11-2	TRBJ1-2	many	.	CASSPSGGLQRWGYTF	TGTGCCAGCAGCCCCTCGGGGGGACTCCAAAGGTGGGGCTACACCTTC
TRBV10-3	TRBJ2-1	.	TRBD2	CAISDRGGTSGEQFF	TGTGCCATCAGTGACCGCGGGGGGACTAGCGGAGAGCAGTTCTTC
TRBV27	TRBJ1-2	.	TRBD1	CASRTTGGGSLGYTF	TGTGCCAGCAGAACCACAGGGGGCGGATCGCTTGGCTACACCTTC
TRBV6-1	TRBJ2-2	.	.	CASSERTEAGELFF	TGTGCCAGCAGTGAGAGGACAGAGGCCGGGGAGCTGTTTTTT
TRBV28	TRBJ1-2	once	.	CASTLTTNYGYTF	TGTGCCAGCACCCTGACAACTAACTATGGCTACACCTTC
TRBV28	TRBJ2-6	few	.	CASSLSVASGANVLTF	TGTGCCAGCAGTTTATCGGTGGCCTCTGGGGCCAACGTCCTGACTTTC
TRBV6-1	TRBJ2-3	.	.	CASSEEIGWAQWTQYF	TGTGCCAGCAGTGAAGAGATAGGATGGGCCCAGTGGACGCAGTATTTT
TRBV28	TRBJ1-4	few	.	CASSPFGVIGNEKLFF	TGTGCCAGCAGTCCCTTCGGGGTCATCGGAAATGAAAAACTGTTTTTT
TRBV19	TRBJ2-6	.	TRBD1	CASSIGTGRANVLTF	TGTGCCAGTAGTATAGGGACAGGTAGGGCCAACGTCCTGACTTTT
TRBV4-1	TRBJ2-5	.	TRBD2	CASSLAGDGETQYF	TGCGCCAGCAGCTTAGCGGGAGACGGGGAGACCCAGTACTTC
TRBV4-2	TRBJ1-5	.	TRBD1	CASSQALGQGDQPQHF	TGTGCCAGCAGCCAAGCCCTAGGACAGGGGGATCAGCCCCAGCATTTT
TRBV9	TRBJ2-7	once	.	CASSPSTGYSYEQYF	TGTGCCAGCAGCCCCTCGACAGGCTACTCCTACGAGCAGTACTTC
TRBV7-9	TRBJ1-1	.	.	CASSSEVGAEAFF	TGTGCCAGCAGCTCCGAGGTGGGGGCTGAAGCTTTCTTT
TRBV18	TRBJ2-1	.	.	CASSPGQNSYNEQFF	TGTGCCAGCTCCCCGGGACAAAACTCCTACAATGAGCAGTTCTTC
TRBV28	TRBJ2-7	many	TRBD1	CATRGLAYEQYF	TGTGCCACCAGGGGGCTGGCCTACGAGCAGTACTTC